A selection of T cell receptor beta chains follows, all from one sample in a study of cytomegalovirus exposure and HLA in healthy donors. Profiling relied on immunoSEQ multiplex PCR, and the TCRdb table lists in-frame clones only, not all of them. This sample has about 140,000 clones, with over 75% found just once. Source material: PBMCs. The receptors here all came from a man aged 45-60 years in good health and CMV-seronegative. Both conserved end residues are part of each CDR3. D genes are given only for firm matches. Clone size is given for some rows only: seen once, a few or many times, or a class if the clone is expanded.

clone_size d_call j_call v_call cdr3_nt cdr3_aa
. . TRBJ2-1 TRBV5-4 TGTGCCAGCAGCTTGGAGCGGTCCGGGCAGAATGAGCAGTTCTTC CASSLERSGQNEQFF
. . TRBJ2-1 TRBV6-1 TGTGCCAGCAGTGTCACCCCTCGACTTGACAATGAGCAGTTCTTC CASSVTPRLDNEQFF
. TRBD2 TRBJ2-7 TRBV6-6 TGTGCCAGCAGAGGACTAGCGGGAGGGCAATACGAGCAGTACTTC CASRGLAGGQYEQYF
. TRBD1 TRBJ1-2 TRBV27 TGTGCCAGCAGTCTATCTCTCGGGACAGGGTATGGCTACACCTTC CASSLSLGTGYGYTF
. TRBD2 TRBJ2-5 TRBV30 TGTGCCTGCGGCCCGGGGGAGGGCCCTTCTGCGGAGACCCAGTACTTC CACGPGEGPSAETQYF
. TRBD1 TRBJ2-5 TRBV11-2 TGTGCCAGCACCCAGGGGGGACAGGGGATTGGGACCCAGTACTTC CASTQGGQGIGTQYF
. TRBD1 TRBJ1-6 TRBV6-6 TGTGCCAGCAGCGCCGGGACAGTGTATAATTCACCCCTCCACTTT CASSAGTVYNSPLHF
. . TRBJ1-5 TRBV7-9 TGTGCCAGCAGCTTAGGTTCAGGGGCGCCCGTTTATAGCAATCAGCCCCAGCATTTT CASSLGSGAPVYSNQPQHF
. TRBD1 TRBJ1-1 TRBV19 TGTGCCAGTAGTAAGCCCGGGACAGGGGGCACTGAAGCTTTCTTT CASSKPGTGGTEAFF
. TRBD1 TRBJ2-5 TRBV5-1 TGCGCCAGCAGCTTGGGGGACAGGCCCGGGACCCAGTACTTC CASSLGDRPGTQYF
. . TRBJ2-7 TRBV10-1 TGCGCCAGCAGTGAGTCCTCGACTAGAGGAGACAAGCAGTACTTC CASSESSTRGDKQYF
. TRBD2 TRBJ2-1 TRBV7-2 TGTGCCAGCAGCCTTCGACTAGCGGACCTTTTCTTC CASSLRLADLFF
. . TRBJ2-7 TRBV28 TGTGCCAGCAGTTTAGAAGGGGGGGCACCCAGGCAGTACTTC CASSLEGGAPRQYF
. TRBD2 TRBJ2-3 TRBV9 TGTGCCAGCAGCGTAGGGGGGACTAGCGGGAGGGGTCGGGATACGCAGTATTTT CASSVGGTSGRGRDTQYF
once . TRBJ1-2 TRBV6-5 TGTGCCAGCAGTTACCGGGGGGGCTACACCTTC CASSYRGGYTF
few TRBD1 TRBJ2-5 TRBV7-9 TGTGCCAGCAGCTTTAACAGGGGGTACGAGACCCAGTACTTC CASSFNRGYETQYF
. TRBD1 TRBJ1-4 TRBV30 TGTGCCTGGAGACCAGGGGGACGGGGTAATGAAAAACTGTTTTTT CAWRPGGRGNEKLFF
few . TRBJ2-7 TRBV15 TGTGCCACCAGCAGGGAAACAGGGTTCGGCGAGCAGTACTTC CATSRETGFGEQYF
few . TRBJ1-4 TRBV5-1 TGCGCCAGCAGCTTGGAGGACAACCGAAATGAAAAACTGTTTTTT CASSLEDNRNEKLFF
. . TRBJ1-4 TRBV27 TGTGCCAGCAGTAGAGACACGAGGGGGAGTGAAAAACTGTTTTTT CASSRDTRGSEKLFF
few TRBD1 TRBJ1-1 TRBV5-1 TGCGCCAGCAGCTTGGACGGACAGGGGGCGAACACTGAAGCTTTCTTT CASSLDGQGANTEAFF
. TRBD1 TRBJ2-3 TRBV5-4 TGTGCCAGCAGCATCCGGGACAGGGGGAGCACAGATACGCAGTATTTT CASSIRDRGSTDTQYF
once TRBD1 TRBJ1-5 TRBV5-1 TGCGCCAGCAGCTTAACGGGACAGAGCAATCAGCCCCAGCATTTT CASSLTGQSNQPQHF
few TRBD1 TRBJ1-1 TRBV7-9 TGTGCCAGCAGCTACCGACAGGGTGGCACTGAAGCTTTCTTT CASSYRQGGTEAFF
. . TRBJ2-7 TRBV27 TGTGCCAGCAGTCCGCAGGGAACGTACGAGCAGTACTTC CASSPQGTYEQYF
. TRBD1 TRBJ1-4 TRBV28 TGTGCCAGCAGTTTCTCGACAGGGGGACTCGAAAAACTGTTTTTT CASSFSTGGLEKLFF
. . TRBJ1-6 TRBV7-3 TGTGCCAGCAGCCTTTCCTATAATTCACCCCTCCACTTT CASSLSYNSPLHF
. . TRBJ1-1 TRBV30 TGTGCCTGGAGTCTTTGGGGGGGGCGTACTGAAGCTTTCTTT CAWSLWGGRTEAFF
. . TRBJ1-5 TRBV6-6 TGTGCCAGCAGTTACAGCGTGAACAGGGAAGGGCAGCCCCAGCATTTT CASSYSVNREGQPQHF
. TRBD1 TRBJ1-1 TRBV7-9 TGTGCCAGCAGCTTAGATCAGGGGGCCGGGGCTTTCTTT CASSLDQGAGAFF
. TRBD2 TRBJ2-3 TRBV4-1 TGCGCCAGCAGCCGATTAGGACTAGCGGGTCCTGATACGCAGTATTTT CASSRLGLAGPDTQYF
. . TRBJ2-5 TRBV14 TGTGCCAGCAGCCAAGGGAACAGTCAAGAGACCCAGTACTTC CASSQGNSQETQYF
. . TRBJ2-3 TRBV7-2 TGTGCCAGCAGCTTACAGGGATCCAGCACAGATACGCAGTATTTT CASSLQGSSTDTQYF
. TRBD1 TRBJ2-2 TRBV5-1 TGCGCCAGCAGCTTCAGGGGGCCGAACACCGGGGAGCTGTTTTTT CASSFRGPNTGELFF
. . TRBJ1-4 TRBV18 TGTGCCAGCTCGCCACCATCCACGGGGGCTAATGAAAAACTGTTTTTT CASSPPSTGANEKLFF
. . TRBJ1-1 TRBV7-2 TGTGCCAGCAGCTTAGATAGTTTGGGGCTTGGCTTCTTT CASSLDSLGLGFF
. TRBD2 TRBJ2-1 TRBV5-1 TGCGCCAGCAGCGCGGGGTCTAGCGGCACCTACAATGAGCAGTTCTTC CASSAGSSGTYNEQFF
. TRBD1 TRBJ2-2 TRBV11-3 TGTGCCAGCAGCTACGGACAGGGGACAGCGAACACCGGGGAGCTGTTTTTT CASSYGQGTANTGELFF
. . TRBJ2-5 TRBV11-2 TGTGCCAGCAGCTTCGGGAGTTCAGAGACCCAGTACTTC CASSFGSSETQYF
. . TRBJ2-7 TRBV7-9 TGTGCCAGCAGTCTACCGGGACTGGGCTACGAGCAGTACTTC CASSLPGLGYEQYF
. TRBD1 TRBJ2-1 TRBV18 TGTGCCAGCTCACCAATGGGACAGGGGTACAATGAGCAGTTCTTC CASSPMGQGYNEQFF
few . TRBJ1-3 TRBV6-1 TGTGCCAGCAGTGCCGGGTTCTCTGGAAACACCATATATTTT CASSAGFSGNTIYF
. . TRBJ1-1 TRBV2 TGTGCCAGCAGTGTGGAGAGCATGAACACTGAAGCTTTCTTT CASSVESMNTEAFF
. . TRBJ1-1 TRBV20-1 TGCAGTGCTCCACGGAGCACTGAAGCTTTCTTT CSAPRSTEAFF
. TRBD2 TRBJ2-3 TRBV6-1 TGTGCCAGCAGTGAACTAGCGGGAAGCGCAGATACGCAGTATTTT CASSELAGSADTQYF
. . TRBJ1-2 TRBV7-9 TGTGCCAGCAGCTTAGGTGAGACTGGAAACTATGGCTACACCTTC CASSLGETGNYGYTF
. . TRBJ2-1 TRBV19 TGTGCCAGTAGACACACGGGGAACAATGAGCAGTTCTTC CASRHTGNNEQFF
. . TRBJ1-4 TRBV5-1 TGCGCCAGCAGCTTGGCGGGTGGGGCCGATTATGAAAAACTGTTTTTT CASSLAGGADYEKLFF
. TRBD1 TRBJ2-5 TRBV2 TGTGCCAGCAGTGCCACAGGGGTCCAAGAGACCCAGTACTTC CASSATGVQETQYF
. TRBD2 TRBJ2-3 TRBV7-2 TGTGCCAGCAGCTCTGGGACTATCACAGATACGCAGTATTTT CASSSGTITDTQYF
. TRBD1 TRBJ1-1 TRBV5-1 TGCGCCAGCAGCCTGACAGGGAGTAACACTGAAGCTTTCTTT CASSLTGSNTEAFF
. . TRBJ2-5 TRBV28 TGTGCCAGCAGTCCGGGGACAGCCTATAGCGGATTGTACCAAGAGACCCAGTACTTC CASSPGTAYSGLYQETQYF
. . TRBJ1-2 TRBV15 TGTGCCACCAGCACCCGGACAGAAGGGGGCTATGGCTACACCTTC CATSTRTEGGYGYTF
. . TRBJ2-7 TRBV5-1 TGCGCCAGCAGCTGGTCAGAATCCTACGAGCAGTACTTC CASSWSESYEQYF
. . TRBJ2-3 TRBV7-8 TGTGCCAGCAAGTGGGGGCCGGGAGATACGCAGTATTTT CASKWGPGDTQYF
. . TRBJ1-3 TRBV5-5 TGTGCCAGCAGCCACTCCGGAGGCTCTGGAAACACCATATATTTT CASSHSGGSGNTIYF
few TRBD2 TRBJ2-3 TRBV5-1 TGCGCCAGCAGCGCCGGGACTAGCGGGTGGTCAGATACGCAGTATTTT CASSAGTSGWSDTQYF
. . TRBJ1-5 TRBV7-7 TGTGCCAGCAGAAATCGCGGGTATAGCAATCAGCCCCAGCATTTT CASRNRGYSNQPQHF
. . TRBJ2-2 TRBV30 TGTGCCTGGAGTGTACAGAGCGGCGGGGAGCTGTTTTTT CAWSVQSGGELFF
. TRBD2 TRBJ2-1 TRBV7-9 TGTGCCAGCAGCCTCCTTTTCGGGACTAGCGGTCGACCCAATGAGCAGTTCTTC CASSLLFGTSGRPNEQFF